These 32 T cell receptor beta chains came from one sample sequenced in a study of blood T cell repertoires in COVID-19. The assay was immunoSEQ multiplex PCR, and TCRdb's table has in-frame clones only and misses some. The data show 20,000 to 25,000 clones, 75% to 85% seen once. The material sequenced was peripheral blood. The receptors were sampled from a man between 65 and 80 years old with acute or convalescent COVID-19.

The V and J genes are TRBV28 and TRBJ2-3; TRBD1 might be the D (7 bases). The CDR3 covers 15 residues. CDR1 MDHEN and CDR2 SYDVKM come from the germline V gene. The V and J ends lost 2 bases and 4 bases respectively, with 13 bases between them. CDR3 protein: CASSLVDREADTQYF. CDR3 nucleotides: TGTGCCAGCAGTTTAGTAGACAGGGAGGCAGATACGCAGTATTTT.

The chain links TRBV6-1 to TRBJ1-5; D remains unclear. Germline loops: CDR1 MNHNS, CDR2 SASEGT. Trimming took 3 bases from V and 11 from J, leaving 20 bases between them. The CDR3 runs to 15 residues. CDR3 in DNA: TGTGCCAGCAGTGAGGACCCCGGGCCGGTCGGGGCCCAGCATTTT. This translates into CASSEDPGPVGAQHF.

This clone was counted a single time. This chain uses TRBV5-6 with TRBJ2-3; the D gene is possibly TRBD1 (5 bases). The germline gives CDR1 SGHDT, CDR2 YYEEEE. Between the trimmed V and J ends, which lost 1 base and 4 bases, there was a span of 19 bases. The length of the CDR3 is 17 residues. The CDR3 region has the DNA TGTGCCAGCAGCTTGTCAGGTCGGCAGGGATCTCCAGATACGCAGTATTTT. This translates into CASSLSGRQGSPDTQYF. Using reference TRBV5-6 and TRBJ2-3 for the parts outside the CDR3, the full variable domain is DAGVTQSPTHLIKTRGQQVTLRCSPKSGHDTVSWYQQALGQGPQFIFQYYEEEERQRGNFPDRFSGHQFPNYSSELNVNALLLGDSALYLCASSLSGRQGSPDTQYFGPGTRLTVL.

This clone is large within its sample. The chain employs TRBV28 and TRBJ1-5; D is ambiguous. Germline V gene lookup returns CDR1 MDHEN and CDR2 SYDVKM. Trimming removed 3 bases at V and 7 bases at J, with 7 bases between. The CDR3 is 12 residues long. The CDR3 sequence: CASSFEVQPQHF. CDR3 DNA sequence: TGTGCCAGCAGTTTCGAGGTGCAGCCCCAGCATTTT.

This clone appeared once. In nucleotides, the CDR3 is TGTGCCAGCAGCTTTACAGGGGGCTCTAGCTCCTATAATTCACCCCTCCACTTT. Translating gives CASSFTGGSSSYNSPLHF. V and J are TRBV5-4 and TRBJ1-6, with 9 bases identical to TRBD1. There are 18 residues in the CDR3. V was clipped by 2 bases and J by 0 bases; unmatched bases: 6. The germline gives CDR1 SGHNT, CDR2 YYREEE (reference sequence).

This clone was detected a few times. The chain uses TRBV9 and TRBJ2-1; 7 bases map to TRBD1. After removal of 4 bases from V and 6 bases from J, the junction contained 10 bases not matched to a gene. The CDR3 covers 15 residues. Per the germline V gene, CDR1 is SGDLS and CDR2 is YYNGEE. The CDR3 region is CASSSRRDRGNEQFF. The CDR3 DNA reads TGTGCCAGCAGCTCCCGCCGGGACAGAGGCAATGAGCAGTTCTTC.

The chain recombines TRBV19 with TRBJ2-3; the match to TRBD2 covers 7 bases. Looked up from germline, CDR1 is LNHDA and CDR2 is SQIVND (reference sequence). V lost 1 base to trimming and J lost 0 bases; unmatched junction nucleotides: 4. This CDR3 is 16 amino acids long. CDR3 DNA sequence: TGTGCCAGTAGTATAGGGGAGGGGTCGAGCACAGATACGCAGTATTTT. This gives the protein CASSIGEGSSTDTQYF.

CDR3 region: CASSLSGREGNGYTF. The CDR3 nucleotides read TGTGCCAGCAGTTTATCGGGCAGGGAGGGAAATGGCTACACCTTC. This rearrangement joins TRBV27 to TRBJ1-2, with TRBD1 as a possible D gene (5 bases). Germline V CDR1 and CDR2: MNHEY, SMNVEV (reference sequence). V lost 0 bases and J 6 bases, leaving 14 bases between the germline ends. There are 15 residues in the CDR3.

This chain connects TRBV4-3 to TRBJ1-1; maybe TRBD1 (6 bases). The ends were cut back, 3 bases at V and 1 base at J, with 12 bases in the middle. The CDR3 has 15 amino acids. Looked up from germline, CDR1 is LGHNA and CDR2 is YSLEER. This CDR3 reads CASSQDTGPNTEAFF. The DNA for the CDR3 is TGCGCCAGCAGCCAGGACACAGGGCCGAACACTGAAGCTTTCTTT.

The V call is TRBV24-1, the J call TRBJ2-7; perhaps TRBD1 as D (5 bases). Germline assignment: CDR1 KGHDR and CDR2 SFDVKD. V lost 5 bases and J 2 bases, leaving 21 bases between the germline ends. CDR3 length: 17 amino acids. The CDR3 loop is CATSGQGKGLTTYEQYF. For the CDR3, the DNA is TGTGCCACCAGTGGTCAGGGCAAGGGTCTGACAACCTACGAGCAGTACTTC.

CDR3: CSVDGNTGELFF. CDR3 nucleotides: TGCAGCGTTGACGGGAACACCGGGGAGCTGTTTTTT. The chain recombines TRBV29-1 with TRBJ2-2; no firm D call. Germline CDR1 reads SQVTM; CDR2 reads ANQGSEA. This CDR3 comprises 12 residues. The V end lost 3 bases, the J end lost 1 base, and 3 bases lay between the germline ends.

V is TRBV12-5 and J is TRBJ1-5, with TRBD1 matching 8 bases. The CDR3 extends over 15 amino acids. Germline V gene sequence: CDR1 LGHNT, CDR2 FRNRAP. Unmatched junction bases numbered 8, after V lost 4 bases and J lost 6 bases. CDR3 in amino acids: CASGSDRATGQPQHF. Written as DNA, the CDR3 is TGTGCTAGTGGTTCGGACAGGGCGACGGGTCAGCCCCAGCATTTT.

The rearrangement joins TRBV11-2 to TRBJ1-1, with 8 bases lining up with TRBD1. V trimming: 0 bases; J trimming: 2 bases; junction bases outside the gene matches: 8. CDR1 and CDR2 (germline): SGHAT, FQNNGV. The CDR3 loop spans 17 amino acids. CDR3 residues: CASSLERQGAINTEAFF. The CDR3 DNA reads as TGTGCCAGCAGCTTAGAACGGCAGGGGGCAATAAACACTGAAGCTTTCTTT.

This chain joins TRBV19 and TRBJ1-4, with a possible D match to TRBD1 (5 bases). CDR1 is LNHDA and CDR2 is SQIVND in the germline V gene (reference sequence). This CDR3 is 15 amino acids long. The V end was cut by 5 bases, the J end by 7 bases, with 17 bases between. The CDR3 nucleotides read TGTGCCAGTAGTGCCCCATGGGGGGAAAGTGAAAAACTGTTTTTT. This gives the protein CASSAPWGESEKLFF.

The chain couples TRBV25-1 to TRBJ1-2; D is perhaps TRBD1 (5 bases). This CDR3 is 14 amino acids long. V was cut by 7 bases and J by 6 bases, with 18 bases left in between. CDR1 MGHDK and CDR2 SYGVNS come from the germline V gene. The CDR3 reads CASTPTPGGNGYTF. Here the CDR3 DNA reads TGTGCCAGCACTCCGACCCCCGGGGGGAATGGCTACACCTTC.

This clone is medium-sized by share. V gene TRBV5-1 combines with J gene TRBJ2-1; no firm D call. This CDR3 is 15 amino acids long. Germline-derived CDR1 and CDR2 are SGHRS and YFSETQ. Deletions cut 4 bases from V and 0 bases from J, with 11 bases between. The CDR3 DNA reads TGCGCCAGCAGCCGCCACCCGAGCTCCTACAATGAGCAGTTCTTC. Amino acids: CASSRHPSSYNEQFF.

The sample holds one count of this clone. The V call is TRBV7-9, the J call TRBJ1-1; unclear D gene. CDR1 SEHNR and CDR2 FQNEAQ come from the germline V gene (reference sequence). Trimming left V 5 bases short and J 3 bases short, with 16 bases between. CDR3 size: 15 residues. CDR3 loop: CASSARLGVDTEAFF. Written as DNA, the CDR3 is TGTGCCAGCAGCGCCCGACTGGGAGTCGACACTGAAGCTTTCTTT.

The sample holds one count of this clone. This chain's CDR3 is CASSLGVIDYTF. The CDR3 DNA follows: TGTGCCAGCAGTCTCGGGGTGATTGACTACACCTTC. The chain joins TRBV12-3 or TRBV12-4 to TRBJ1-2; D is unresolved. V was shortened by 5 bases and J by 10 bases, with 14 bases between the two germline ends. The CDR3 extends over 12 amino acids.

The chain joins TRBV6-1 to TRBJ1-4; D possibly corresponds to TRBD1 (5 bases). V gave up 2 bases and J gave up 5 bases, with 9 bases separating them. CDR1 MNHNS and CDR2 SASEGT come from the germline V gene. The CDR3 sequence is 14 residues long. CDR3 sequence reads: CASSERQLNEKLFF. CDR3 nucleotide sequence: TGTGCCAGCAGTGAAAGACAGTTGAATGAAAAACTGTTTTTT.

V gene TRBV7-9 combines with J gene TRBJ1-5; D unclear. CDR1 and CDR2 (germline): SEHNR, FQNEAQ (reference sequence). The ends were cut back, 7 bases at V and 2 bases at J, with 6 bases in the middle. This CDR3 contains 12 residues. Here the CDR3 reads CASKRGNQPQHF. The CDR3 bases are TGTGCCAGCAAGAGGGGCAATCAGCCCCAGCATTTT.

V and J are TRBV7-3 and TRBJ2-1, with D maybe TRBD2 (5 bases). The CDR3 length is 13 residues. The V end lost 4 bases, the J end lost 7 bases, and 11 bases lay between the germline ends. CDR1 SGHTA and CDR2 FQGTGA come from the germline V gene. CDR3 in amino acids: CASSSGKDNEQFF. The CDR3 DNA sequence: TGTGCCAGCAGCTCGGGAAAGGATAATGAGCAGTTCTTC.

The chain employs TRBV7-2 and TRBJ1-2; D ambiguous. Trimming cost V 1 base and J 4 bases, with 4 bases left between them. The CDR3 totals 12 residues. CDR1 is SGHTA, CDR2 FQGNSA, per germline. In DNA, the CDR3 is TGTGCCAGCAGCTTAGACAGCTATGGCTACACCTTC. Translating it yields CASSLDSYGYTF.

This clone was counted between two and nine times. The genes are TRBV6-1 and TRBJ2-7; D perhaps matches TRBD1 (5 bases). V dropped 1 base and J dropped 2 bases, with 9 bases sitting between them. This CDR3 is 14 amino acids long. Germline CDR1 MNHNS, CDR2 SASEGT. DNA for the CDR3: TGTGCCAGCAGTGAAGAGGCACAGGCCTACGAGCAGTACTTC. As protein: CASSEEAQAYEQYF.

The CDR3 sequence is CASSIGREGYTF. The DNA for the CDR3 is TGTGCCAGCAGCATAGGCCGGGAGGGCTACACCTTC. The chain joins TRBV3-1 (or the pseudogene TRBV3-2) to TRBJ1-2, with D unclear. The CDR3 is 12 residues long. CDR1 LGHDT and CDR2 YNNKEL come from the germline V gene (reference sequence). V dropped 5 bases and J dropped 8 bases, with 12 bases sitting between them.

The rearrangement uses TRBV4-2 and TRBJ2-3, with D perhaps TRBD1 (5 bases). V lost 5 bases and J lost 5, with 8 bases in between. CDR1 is LGHNA, CDR2 YNFKEQ, per germline. The CDR3 is 12 amino acids. The CDR3 bases are TGTGCCAGCAGCACGCAGGGAGATACGCAGTATTTT. This sequence encodes CASSTQGDTQYF.

V usage is TRBV19 and J usage is TRBJ2-1, with 13 bases fitting TRBD2. Germline V lookup: CDR1 LNHDA, CDR2 SQIVND (reference sequence). Trimming cost V 10 bases and J 9 bases; bases outside gene matches: 6. CDR3 length: 13 amino acids. This CDR3 reads CATGLAGSSEQFF. The CDR3 DNA sequence: TGTGCCACGGGACTAGCGGGATCATCTGAGCAGTTCTTC.

This rearrangement joins TRBV7-9 to TRBJ1-2; D remains unclear. Trimming took 0 bases from V and 7 from J, leaving 9 bases between them. Germline V gene sequence: CDR1 SEHNR, CDR2 FQNEAQ (reference sequence). The CDR3 totals 13 residues. CDR3 nucleotide sequence: TGTGCCAGCAGCTTAGCCGGGGAGCGTGGCTACACCTTC. Translated: CASSLAGERGYTF.

V and J are TRBV30 and TRBJ1-6; D is possibly TRBD1 (5 bases). V was trimmed by 4 bases and J by 7 bases, leaving 11 bases between them. Germline V gene sequence: CDR1 GTSNPN, CDR2 SVGIG (reference sequence). The CDR3 is made up of 13 amino acids. Written as DNA, the CDR3 is TGTGCCTGGACGGGGGAAGGGAATTCACCCCTCCACTTT. Translated: CAWTGEGNSPLHF.

A few counts support this clone. The chain couples TRBV7-2 to TRBJ2-7; no clear D gene. Germline lookup yields CDR1 SGHTA and CDR2 FQGNSA. Trimming removed 3 bases from V and 3 bases from J, with 3 bases in between. This CDR3 is 11 amino acids long. CDR3 in amino acids: CASSFRYEQYF. In DNA form, the CDR3 reads TGTGCCAGCAGCTTTCGCTACGAGCAGTACTTC.

V and J are TRBV11-2 and TRBJ1-1; D is ambiguous. With 7 bases removed from V and 1 base from J, the gap between germline ends came to 10 bases. The CDR3 consists of 13 residues. The V gene's germline CDR1 is SGHAT and CDR2 FQNNGV. Here the CDR3 DNA reads TGTGCCAGCAAAAAGCCTGAGAACACTGAAGCTTTCTTT. Amino acid sequence: CASKKPENTEAFF.

This clone was counted between two and nine times. The chain carries TRBV28 and TRBJ1-5, with a tentative D call TRBD1 (6 bases). The ends were cut back, 4 bases at V and 0 bases at J, with 16 bases in the middle. Germline lookup yields CDR1 MDHEN and CDR2 SYDVKM. This CDR3 contains 17 residues. The chain's CDR3 is CASSSLGQPNSNQPQHF. The CDR3 DNA reads as TGTGCCAGCAGTTCCCTTGGACAGCCAAATAGCAATCAGCCCCAGCATTTT.

A single count supports this clone. The gene calls are TRBV5-1 and TRBJ1-5, with D possibly matching TRBD1 (6 bases). CDR3 length: 15 residues. Trimming pared 4 bases from V and 4 bases from J, leaving 15 bases between. Germline V gene data show CDR1 as SGHRS and CDR2 as YFSETQ. The CDR3 DNA reads TGCGCCAGCAGCCCGACCGGGACAACGAATCAGCCCCAGCATTTT. Its protein is CASSPTGTTNQPQHF.